One sample yielded the 6 T cell receptor beta chains listed below, sequenced in a study of blood T cells in healthy people across ages. The authors ran a second PCR of about 6 to 11 cycles using a sample-barcoded 5' primer and a J-beta primer mix. A single record per CDR3 protein comes from TCRdb applying MiXCR to the 5' RACE reads. The sample records roughly 1,500,000 distinct CDR3 sequences, around 35% being singletons. The sequenced sample consisted of blood. These receptor sequences come from a woman aged 25-40 years in good health.

This chain joins TRBV20-1 and TRBJ2-7, with D tentatively TRBD1 or TRBD2 (7 bases each). CDR3 length equals 13 residues. Per germline, CDR1 DFQATT and CDR2 SNEGSKA (reference sequence). The V end lost 5 bases, the J end lost 4 bases, and 15 bases lay between the germline ends. The CDR3 here is CSAGSGGGYEQYF. In nucleotides, the CDR3 is TGCAGTGCTGGTTCAGGGGGGGGGTACGAGCAGTACTTC.

The gene calls are TRBV28 and TRBJ2-7, with 14 bases aligning to TRBD2. Germline V gene data show CDR1 as MDHEN and CDR2 as SYDVKM. The CDR3 has 16 amino acids. V was clipped by 6 bases and J by 3 bases; unmatched bases: 7. The CDR3 sequence is CASRAGTSGSVYEQYF. The CDR3 region has the DNA TGTGCCAGCAGGGCCGGGACTAGCGGGAGTGTCTACGAGCAGTACTTC.

This clonotype was seen a few times. This chain connects TRBV9 to TRBJ2-1; D perhaps matches TRBD2 (5 bases). The CDR3 spans 16 residues. Germline V gene data show CDR1 as SGDLS and CDR2 as YYNGEE. V lost 0 bases to trimming and J lost 1 base, with 11 bases between them. This CDR3 reads CASSVGSGRSYNEQFF. The CDR3 DNA reads as TGTGCCAGCAGCGTAGGTTCGGGGAGATCCTACAATGAGCAGTTCTTC. Using reference TRBV9 and TRBJ2-1 for the parts outside the CDR3, the full variable domain is DSGVTQTPKHLITATGQRVTLRCSPRSGDLSVYWYQQSLDQGLQFLIQYYNGEERAKGNILERFSAQQFPDLHSELNLSSLELGDSALYFCASSVGSGRSYNEQFFGPGTRLTVL.

This chain joins TRBV7-9 and TRBJ2-7; D is perhaps TRBD1 (6 bases). Germline V lookup: CDR1 SEHNR, CDR2 FQNEAQ (reference sequence). Trimming removed 5 bases from V and 5 bases from J, with 22 bases in between. This CDR3 has 16 residues. The chain's CDR3 is CASSLQRTGWLHEQYF. In DNA form, the CDR3 reads TGTGCCAGCAGCCTGCAAAGAACAGGGTGGCTCCACGAGCAGTACTTC.

This chain connects TRBV7-3 to TRBJ2-1, with D maybe TRBD1 (6 bases). CDR3 size: 15 residues. CDR1 SGHTA and CDR2 FQGTGA come from the germline V gene. Trimming cost V 3 bases and J 6 bases, with 15 bases left between them. The CDR3 region has the DNA TGTGCCAGCAGCTTTGTTGGGGGCCCCCTCAATGAGCAGTTCTTC. It encodes CASSFVGGPLNEQFF.

The chain recombines TRBV18 with TRBJ1-1; D remains ambiguous. This CDR3 comprises 13 residues. In germline, CDR1 is KGHSH, CDR2 LQKENI. Trimming stripped 7 bases from V and 4 bases from J, with 13 bases between. CDR3 sequence: CASLQLRGTEAFF. CDR3 DNA: TGTGCCAGCTTACAATTAAGAGGCACTGAAGCTTTCTTT.